These T cell receptor beta chains were read from a single sample in a study of shared clonotypes between healthy human individuals. Only in-frame clones appear in the TCRdb table, and some are missing; sequencing was by immunoSEQ multiplex PCR. The sample lists approximately 600,000 clones, approximately 96% occurring once. The specimen sequenced was naive CD8+ T cells sorted from blood. The receptors here all came from a young woman in good health. CDR3s include the opening cysteine and the closing phenylalanine or tryptophan. Fields, in order: clone size, D gene, J gene, V gene, CDR3 length, CDR3 DNA, CDR3 protein. The D gene is left open where the match is weak. Size values are once, few and many counts, or a class for expanded clones, and some rows have none.

size: NA
D: NA
J: TRBJ2-2
V: TRBV2
length: 15
DNA: TGTGCCAGCAGTGAAGGTGGGACGAACACCGGGGAGCTGTTTTTT
CDR3: CASSEGGTNTGELFF

size: NA
D: NA
J: TRBJ1-5
V: TRBV5-1
length: 16
DNA: TGCGCCAGCAGCTTGCGTCCCTGGGGTAGCAATCAGCCCCAGCATTTT
CDR3: CASSLRPWGSNQPQHF

size: NA
D: TRBD1
J: TRBJ1-1
V: TRBV28
length: 17
DNA: TGTGCCAGCAGTTTCGGGGACGAGGGGGCGGCTGAGGGTGAAGCTTTCTTT
CDR3: CASSFGDEGAAEGEAFF

size: NA
D: NA
J: TRBJ2-1
V: TRBV13
length: 13
DNA: TGTGCCAGCAGCTCCGGGTCTTTCAATGAGCAGTTCTTC
CDR3: CASSSGSFNEQFF

size: NA
D: NA
J: TRBJ2-2
V: TRBV19
length: 15
DNA: TGTGCCAGTAGTATAGCGACTAGTAGGGCCGGGGAGCTGTTTTTT
CDR3: CASSIATSRAGELFF

size: NA
D: TRBD1
J: TRBJ1-2
V: TRBV30
length: 15
DNA: TGTGCCTGGACCCACCTCGAGGGGGCGGGCTATGGCTACACCTTC
CDR3: CAWTHLEGAGYGYTF

size: NA
D: TRBD1
J: TRBJ2-7
V: TRBV4-1
length: 15
DNA: TGCGCCAGCAGCCCTAGGGGACAGTTAGGGTACGAGCAGTACTTC
CDR3: CASSPRGQLGYEQYF

size: once
D: NA
J: TRBJ2-3
V: TRBV28
length: 12
DNA: TGTGCCAGCAGTTTCCCAACGGATACGCAGTATTTT
CDR3: CASSFPTDTQYF

size: once
D: TRBD2
J: TRBJ2-1
V: TRBV19
length: 21
DNA: TGTGCCAGTAGTGGGTTTGGCGGGGGTGCTAGCGGGGATAGCTCCTACAATGAGCAGTTCTTC
CDR3: CASSGFGGGASGDSSYNEQFF

size: once
D: TRBD2
J: TRBJ2-7
V: TRBV5-1
length: 17
DNA: TGCGCCAGCAGCTCGGGACTAGCGGGAGGGCCACGGTACGAGCAGTACTTC
CDR3: CASSSGLAGGPRYEQYF

size: NA
D: TRBD2
J: TRBJ2-7
V: TRBV27
length: 14
DNA: TGTGCCAGCAGTTTTTCGGGAGGCCCCTACGAGCAGTACTTC
CDR3: CASSFSGGPYEQYF

size: NA
D: TRBD2
J: TRBJ2-7
V: TRBV30
length: 13
DNA: TGTGCCTGGGAGGGGAGCGGGAGTTACGAGCAGTACTTC
CDR3: CAWEGSGSYEQYF

size: NA
D: NA
J: TRBJ2-1
V: TRBV2
length: 12
DNA: TGTGCCAGCACAGCAGGGCGCAATGAGCAGTTCTTC
CDR3: CASTAGRNEQFF

size: NA
D: NA
J: TRBJ2-5
V: TRBV27
length: 14
DNA: TGTGCCAGCAGTTACGGGGCCAGCCAAGAGACCCAGTACTTC
CDR3: CASSYGASQETQYF

size: NA
D: NA
J: TRBJ2-1
V: TRBV15
length: 14
DNA: TGTGCCACCAGCAGAGTAAGAGACCACAATGAGCAGTTCTTC
CDR3: CATSRVRDHNEQFF

size: NA
D: TRBD1
J: TRBJ1-5
V: TRBV28
length: 14
DNA: TGTGCCAGCAGAGAACAGACAGGGGGAGAGCCCCAGCATTTT
CDR3: CASREQTGGEPQHF

size: NA
D: TRBD1
J: TRBJ1-2
V: TRBV28
length: 16
DNA: TGTGCCAGCAGTTTAACAGGGGGCCTCGCTAACTATGGCTACACCTTC
CDR3: CASSLTGGLANYGYTF

size: NA
D: TRBD2
J: TRBJ2-5
V: TRBV11-2
length: 17
DNA: TGTGCCAGCAGCTTAGCCCAACTAGCGGGAGAGGGAGAGACCCAGTACTTC
CDR3: CASSLAQLAGEGETQYF

size: NA
D: NA
J: TRBJ1-1
V: TRBV5-6
length: 12
DNA: TGTGCCAGCAGCTTGCTCATCACTGAAGCTTTCTTT
CDR3: CASSLLITEAFF

size: NA
D: TRBD1
J: TRBJ2-1
V: TRBV5-4
length: 14
DNA: TGTGCCAGCAGCTCGGGACAGGGGGGAAATGAGCAGTTCTTC
CDR3: CASSSGQGGNEQFF

size: NA
D: NA
J: TRBJ1-6
V: TRBV4-1
length: 15
DNA: TGCGCCAGCAGCCAAGGGACAGACTATAATTCACCCCTCCACTTT
CDR3: CASSQGTDYNSPLHF

size: NA
D: NA
J: TRBJ2-7
V: TRBV7-9
length: 11
DNA: TGTGCCAGCATTAAAGGTCGCGAGCAGTACTTC
CDR3: CASIKGREQYF

size: NA
D: NA
J: TRBJ2-2
V: TRBV10-3
length: 16
DNA: TGTGCCATCAGGGACGAGACTGGGGCGAACACCGGGGAGCTGTTTTTT
CDR3: CAIRDETGANTGELFF

size: NA
D: NA
J: TRBJ2-7
V: TRBV13
length: 13
DNA: TGTGCCAGCAGCTACCAGACCGGTTACGAGCAGTACTTC
CDR3: CASSYQTGYEQYF

size: NA
D: TRBD1
J: TRBJ2-7
V: TRBV5-6
length: 15
DNA: TGTGCCAGCAGCTTAGGACAGGGGAGCTCCTACGAGCAGTACTTC
CDR3: CASSLGQGSSYEQYF

size: NA
D: NA
J: TRBJ1-1
V: TRBV5-6
length: 13
DNA: TGTGCCAGCAGCTTGGGGGCTGATGCTGAAGCTTTCTTT
CDR3: CASSLGADAEAFF

size: NA
D: TRBD1
J: TRBJ2-3
V: TRBV5-1
length: 15
DNA: TGCGCCAGCAGCCAGGGGGCGGCGGGATCAGATACGCAGTATTTT
CDR3: CASSQGAAGSDTQYF

size: NA
D: NA
J: TRBJ2-7
V: TRBV6-1
length: 14
DNA: TGTGCCAGCAGTACGGGAACGCTTCCCTACGAGCAGTACTTC
CDR3: CASSTGTLPYEQYF

size: once
D: NA
J: TRBJ2-5
V: TRBV30
length: 14
DNA: TGTGCCTGGATGCAACTAGAAGGCTGGAGGGCCCAGTACTTC
CDR3: CAWMQLEGWRAQYF

size: NA
D: NA
J: TRBJ2-7
V: TRBV19
length: 13
DNA: TGTGCCAGTAGTATGGACCGGAACTACGAGCAGTACTTC
CDR3: CASSMDRNYEQYF

size: NA
D: TRBD2
J: TRBJ2-7
V: TRBV11-2
length: 15
DNA: TGTGCCAGCAGCCCCTCCGGGACTAGATCCTACGAGCAGTACTTC
CDR3: CASSPSGTRSYEQYF

size: NA
D: TRBD2
J: TRBJ2-1
V: TRBV6-5
length: 15
DNA: TGTGCCAGCAGTTACCAGACTAGCGGGAGTAATGAGCAGTTCTTC
CDR3: CASSYQTSGSNEQFF

size: once
D: NA
J: TRBJ1-3
V: TRBV10-2
length: 15
DNA: TGCGCCAGCAGTGAGTCAGGCGCCCTCTGGAACACCATATATTTT
CDR3: CASSESGALWNTIYF

size: NA
D: TRBD2
J: TRBJ2-7
V: TRBV19
length: 15
DNA: TGTGCCAGTAGTATCGGACTAGCGGTAGTCTACGAGCAGTACTTC
CDR3: CASSIGLAVVYEQYF

size: NA
D: TRBD1
J: TRBJ1-1
V: TRBV9
length: 14
DNA: TGTGCCAGCCGACAGGGATCTGTGAACACTGAAGCTTTCTTT
CDR3: CASRQGSVNTEAFF

size: NA
D: NA
J: TRBJ1-4
V: TRBV30
length: 15
DNA: TGTGCCTGGAGTGCTGTGGGGGGCACTAATGAAAAACTGTTTTTT
CDR3: CAWSAVGGTNEKLFF

size: NA
D: NA
J: TRBJ2-7
V: TRBV13
length: 13
DNA: TGTGCCAGCAGCTTAGGGGGGAGCGGCGAGCAGTACTTC
CDR3: CASSLGGSGEQYF

size: NA
D: NA
J: TRBJ2-7
V: TRBV7-9
length: 16
DNA: TGTGCCAGCAGCTTATTATGGTCAGGGAACTCCTACGAGCAGTACTTC
CDR3: CASSLLWSGNSYEQYF

size: once
D: NA
J: TRBJ1-4
V: TRBV11-2
length: 12
DNA: TGTGCCAGCAGCTTTAGGGGTGAAAAACTGTTTTTT
CDR3: CASSFRGEKLFF

size: NA
D: TRBD2
J: TRBJ2-7
V: TRBV27
length: 13
DNA: TGTGCCAGCAGTTTAGCGGGAGTGGGGGAGCAGTACTTC
CDR3: CASSLAGVGEQYF

size: once
D: NA
J: TRBJ2-7
V: TRBV30
length: 13
DNA: TGTGCCTGGAGTCCCTACGTGGACGACGAGCAGTACTTC
CDR3: CAWSPYVDDEQYF

size: NA
D: NA
J: TRBJ1-1
V: TRBV27
length: 13
DNA: TGTGCCAGCAGTTTCTTGGGGGAAACTGAAGCTTTCTTT
CDR3: CASSFLGETEAFF